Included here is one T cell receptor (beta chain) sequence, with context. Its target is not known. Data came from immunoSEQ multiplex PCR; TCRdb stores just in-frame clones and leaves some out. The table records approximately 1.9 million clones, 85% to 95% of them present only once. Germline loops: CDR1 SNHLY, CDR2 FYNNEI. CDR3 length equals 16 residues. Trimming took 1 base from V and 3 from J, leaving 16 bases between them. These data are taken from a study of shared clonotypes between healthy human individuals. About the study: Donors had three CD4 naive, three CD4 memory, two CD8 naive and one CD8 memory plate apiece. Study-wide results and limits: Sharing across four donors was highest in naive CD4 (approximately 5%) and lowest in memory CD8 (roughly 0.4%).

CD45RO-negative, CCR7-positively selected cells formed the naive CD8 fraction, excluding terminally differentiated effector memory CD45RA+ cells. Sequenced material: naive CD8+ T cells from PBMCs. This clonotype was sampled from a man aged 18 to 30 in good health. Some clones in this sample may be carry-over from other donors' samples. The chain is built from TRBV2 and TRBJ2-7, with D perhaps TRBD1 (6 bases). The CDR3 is CASSEGQARENYEQYF. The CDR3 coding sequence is TGTGCCAGCAGTGAAGGACAGGCCAGGGAGAACTACGAGCAGTACTTC.